The T cell receptor beta chain described here comes from a study of blood T cell repertoires in COVID-19. TCRdb's copy holds only in-frame clones and misses some; the assay was immunoSEQ multiplex PCR. Counted here are more than 85,000 clones, about 85% occurring once; the ten biggest clones make up roughly 2%. A few counts support this clone. The sample consisted of peripheral blood. This TCR derives from a man aged 45-60 years with active COVID-19.

The chain's CDR3 is CASSLEAGTRETQYF. CDR3 DNA sequence: TGCGCCAGCAGCTTGGAAGCCGGGACTAGAGAGACCCAGTACTTC. This rearrangement joins TRBV5-1 to TRBJ2-5, with TRBD2 identical over 8 bases. Per the germline V gene, CDR1 is SGHRS and CDR2 is YFSETQ. The CDR3 consists of 15 residues. J was trimmed by 4 bases and V by 0 bases; bases with no gene match: 5.